A selection of T cell receptor beta chains follows, all from one sample in a study of blood T cells in healthy people across ages. Each CDR3 protein is one row after TCRdb ran MiXCR on the 5' RACE reads. The sample consists of some 1.1 million distinct CDR3 sequences, more than 30% of them appearing once. Sequences were obtained from blood. All receptors derive from a man between 18 and 35 years old in good health. Both conserved end residues are part of each CDR3. Fields, in order: D gene, clone size, J gene, V gene, CDR3 DNA, CDR3 protein. A D gene is named only where the DNA matches it firmly. Clone sizes are given selectively: once, few, many, or a class where the clone is expanded.

D: NA; size: NA; J: TRBJ2-1; V: TRBV28; DNA: TGTGCCAGCACCCTCCAACCGGGACTTCGCATTGACAATGAGCAGTTCTTC; CDR3: CASTLQPGLRIDNEQFF
D: TRBD1; size: NA; J: TRBJ2-1; V: TRBV20-1; DNA: TGCAGTGCTAGAACCGACAGGGTTCGTGGTGAGCAGTTCTTC; CDR3: CSARTDRVRGEQFF
D: TRBD1; size: NA; J: TRBJ2-7; V: TRBV5-6; DNA: TGTGCCAGCACAGGATTTACAGGGGGCGACGAGCAGTACTTC; CDR3: CASTGFTGGDEQYF
D: NA; size: few; J: TRBJ2-1; V: TRBV7-6; DNA: TGTGCCAGCAGCTTAGCTATGACGGCCTACAATGAGCAGTTCTTC; CDR3: CASSLAMTAYNEQFF
D: NA; size: NA; J: TRBJ2-5; V: TRBV27; DNA: TGTGCCAGCAGTTTATCGTGGCGGGGATCGGAGACCCAGTACTTC; CDR3: CASSLSWRGSETQYF
D: NA; size: few; J: TRBJ1-6; V: TRBV5-1; DNA: TGCGCCAGCAGCTTGGGGTCGATTCGAAATTCACCCCTCCACTTT; CDR3: CASSLGSIRNSPLHF
D: TRBD2; size: few; J: TRBJ2-7; V: TRBV7-8; DNA: TGTGCCAGCAGCTTAGAGGGACTAGCGGGGGGACTAACCTACAATGAGCAGTACTTC; CDR3: CASSLEGLAGGLTYNEQYF
D: NA; size: NA; J: TRBJ2-7; V: TRBV14; DNA: TGTACCAGCAGCCACTTAGGTTTCGAGCAGTACTTC; CDR3: CTSSHLGFEQYF
D: NA; size: many; J: TRBJ1-4; V: TRBV29-1; DNA: TGCAGCGTGCGTCCCTCAACTAATGAAAAACTGTTTTTT; CDR3: CSVRPSTNEKLFF
D: TRBD1; size: few; J: TRBJ2-2; V: TRBV7-9; DNA: TGTGCCAGCAGTATACAGGGGGACACCGGGGAGCTGTTTTTT; CDR3: CASSIQGDTGELFF
D: TRBD1; size: NA; J: TRBJ1-4; V: TRBV11-2; DNA: TGTGCCAGCAGCACAGACCCGACAGGGGTCGGTGAAAAACTGTTTTTT; CDR3: CASSTDPTGVGEKLFF
D: TRBD1; size: NA; J: TRBJ2-5; V: TRBV7-2; DNA: TGTGCCAGCAGCTTAATGGGACAGGGGATTCAAGAGACCCAGTACTTC; CDR3: CASSLMGQGIQETQYF
D: NA; size: few; J: TRBJ2-7; V: TRBV4-3; DNA: TGCGCCAGCAGCCAAGAGGCCAGCTCCTACAATGAGCAGTACTTC; CDR3: CASSQEASSYNEQYF
D: NA; size: NA; J: TRBJ2-5; V: TRBV4-1; DNA: TGCGCCAGCAGCCAAGGCACTCGAAATGAGCAGTACTTC; CDR3: CASSQGTRNEQYF
D: NA; size: NA; J: TRBJ1-2; V: TRBV20-1; DNA: TGCAGTGCTAGGGCGAACTCGTATGGCTACACCTTC; CDR3: CSARANSYGYTF
D: TRBD1; size: NA; J: TRBJ2-5; V: TRBV6-1; DNA: TGTGCCAGCAGCTACGGGACAGGGGAAGAGACCCAGTACTTC; CDR3: CASSYGTGEETQYF
D: TRBD1; size: NA; J: TRBJ1-2; V: TRBV12-3/TRBV12-4; DNA: TGTGCCAGCAGGTCGATACCTACGGGACAGGGACTCCCCCGTAACTATGGCTACACCTTC; CDR3: CASRSIPTGQGLPRNYGYTF
D: TRBD2; size: few; J: TRBJ2-1; V: TRBV2; DNA: TGTGCCAGCGAGGGACTAGCGGGGACTCTCTCCTACAATGAGCAGTTCTTC; CDR3: CASEGLAGTLSYNEQFF
D: TRBD2; size: NA; J: TRBJ2-1; V: TRBV20-1; DNA: TGCAGTACTTCCGGGACTAGCGCCTACAATGAGCAGTTCTTC; CDR3: CSTSGTSAYNEQFF
D: NA; size: NA; J: TRBJ2-5; V: TRBV12-3/TRBV12-4; DNA: TGTGCCAGCAGTCCACCCCAACAAGAGCAGTACTTC; CDR3: CASSPPQQEQYF
D: NA; size: few; J: TRBJ2-7; V: TRBV29-1; DNA: TGCAGCGCCGCAGCGGGTAGCTCCTACAATGAGCAGTACTTC; CDR3: CSAAAGSSYNEQYF
D: TRBD1; size: many; J: TRBJ2-4; V: TRBV12-3/TRBV12-4; DNA: TGTGCCAGCACCCCGGGACAGTCCAAGAAAAACATTCAGTACTTC; CDR3: CASTPGQSKKNIQYF
D: NA; size: NA; J: TRBJ1-1; V: TRBV12-3/TRBV12-4; DNA: TGTGCCAGCAGTTTAGGGCAGGCACCTGAAGCTTTCTTT; CDR3: CASSLGQAPEAFF
D: NA; size: NA; J: TRBJ2-3; V: TRBV4-3; DNA: TGCGCCAGCAGCCTAGGCGGGGGCGCTTCAGATACGCAGTATTTT; CDR3: CASSLGGGASDTQYF
D: NA; size: NA; J: TRBJ1-2; V: TRBV4-3; DNA: TGCGCCAGCAGCCTCCGAGTCTGGGTAGGCTTCTATGGCTACACCTTC; CDR3: CASSLRVWVGFYGYTF
D: NA; size: NA; J: TRBJ1-2; V: TRBV27; DNA: TGTGCCAGCAGTTTCCGGGGACCTCCCTATGGCTACACCTTC; CDR3: CASSFRGPPYGYTF
D: TRBD2; size: few; J: TRBJ2-1; V: TRBV9; DNA: TGTGCCAGCAGCCCCGGGACTAGTCTCCATGAGCAGTTCTTC; CDR3: CASSPGTSLHEQFF
D: NA; size: NA; J: TRBJ1-2; V: TRBV4-3; DNA: TGCGCCAGCAGCCCGAAGGACGGCAATCCTAACTATGGCTACACCTTC; CDR3: CASSPKDGNPNYGYTF
D: NA; size: few; J: TRBJ2-1; V: TRBV19; DNA: TGTGCCAGTAGTATAGGCCAGCGAGGGTTCTTC; CDR3: CASSIGQRGFF
D: TRBD1; size: NA; J: TRBJ2-7; V: TRBV20-1; DNA: TGCAGTGCTCACAGGGGGCCCGTCGAGCAGTACTTC; CDR3: CSAHRGPVEQYF
D: TRBD1; size: NA; J: TRBJ2-2; V: TRBV20-1; DNA: TGCAGTGCTAGGACAGGGGGCTATATCACCGGGGAGCTGTTTTTT; CDR3: CSARTGGYITGELFF
D: NA; size: few; J: TRBJ1-2; V: TRBV7-8; DNA: TGTGCCAGCAGCTTATTCGGGAATGGCTACACCTTC; CDR3: CASSLFGNGYTF
D: NA; size: NA; J: TRBJ2-5; V: TRBV4-3; DNA: TGCGCCAGCAGCCAAGATACAGGGTACCCTCAAGAGACCCAGTACTTC; CDR3: CASSQDTGYPQETQYF
D: NA; size: NA; J: TRBJ1-1; V: TRBV2; DNA: TGTGCCAGCAGTGAAATGGCAGTGATGAACACTGAAGCTTTCTTT; CDR3: CASSEMAVMNTEAFF
D: NA; size: few; J: TRBJ1-2; V: TRBV5-1; DNA: TGCGCCAGCTCTCTCCTCCGGGACTATGGTGGCTACACCTTC; CDR3: CASSLLRDYGGYTF
D: TRBD2; size: NA; J: TRBJ2-5; V: TRBV6-1; DNA: TGTGCCAGCAGTGAAGGACTAGCGGGGATTGGGACCCAGTACTTC; CDR3: CASSEGLAGIGTQYF
D: NA; size: NA; J: TRBJ1-5; V: TRBV5-6; DNA: TGTGCCAGCCGAAAGGCGGGAAGAGGCAATCAGCCCCAGCATTTT; CDR3: CASRKAGRGNQPQHF
D: NA; size: NA; J: TRBJ1-2; V: TRBV2; DNA: TGTGCCGTACCGGCCGAGAACTATGGCTACACCTTC; CDR3: CAVPAENYGYTF
D: NA; size: few; J: TRBJ1-1; V: TRBV9; DNA: TGTGCCAGCAGCGACGGACAACGATACACTGAAGCTTTCTTT; CDR3: CASSDGQRYTEAFF
D: NA; size: NA; J: TRBJ1-4; V: TRBV29-1; DNA: TGCAGCGTTGCAACAGGGTCAAGTGAAAAACTGTTTTTT; CDR3: CSVATGSSEKLFF